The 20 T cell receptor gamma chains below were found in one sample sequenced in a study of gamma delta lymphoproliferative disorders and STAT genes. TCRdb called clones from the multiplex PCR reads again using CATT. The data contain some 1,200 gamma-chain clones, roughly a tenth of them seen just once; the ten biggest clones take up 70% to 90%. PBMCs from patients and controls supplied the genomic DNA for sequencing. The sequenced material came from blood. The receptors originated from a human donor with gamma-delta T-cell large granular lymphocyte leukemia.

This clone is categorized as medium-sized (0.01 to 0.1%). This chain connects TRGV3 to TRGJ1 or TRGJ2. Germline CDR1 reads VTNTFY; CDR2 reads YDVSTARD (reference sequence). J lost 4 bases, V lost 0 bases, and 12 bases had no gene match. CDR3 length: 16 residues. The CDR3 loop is CATWDRPFPRYYKKLF. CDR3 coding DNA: TGTGCCACCTGGGACAGGCCATTCCCTCGATATTATAAGAAACTCTTT.

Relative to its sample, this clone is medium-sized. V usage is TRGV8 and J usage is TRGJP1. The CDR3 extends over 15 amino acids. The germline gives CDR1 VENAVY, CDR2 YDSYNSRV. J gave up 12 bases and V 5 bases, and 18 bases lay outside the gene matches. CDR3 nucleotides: TGTGCCACCTGGGTAAGCGTTAAGGCACTTGGGTTCAAGATATTT. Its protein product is CATWVSVKALGFKIF.

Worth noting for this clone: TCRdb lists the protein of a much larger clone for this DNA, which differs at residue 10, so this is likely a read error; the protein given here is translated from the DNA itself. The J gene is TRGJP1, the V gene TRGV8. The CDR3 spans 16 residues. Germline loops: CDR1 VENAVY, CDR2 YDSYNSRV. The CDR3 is CATWDRGGTPGWFKIF. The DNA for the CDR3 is TGTGCCACCTGGGATAGAGGGGGTACCCCTGGTTGGTTCAAGATATTT.

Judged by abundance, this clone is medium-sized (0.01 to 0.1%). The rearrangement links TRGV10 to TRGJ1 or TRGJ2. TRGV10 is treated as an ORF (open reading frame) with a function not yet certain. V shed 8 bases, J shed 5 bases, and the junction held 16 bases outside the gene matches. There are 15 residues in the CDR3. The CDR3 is CAAWDYDDGDYKKLF. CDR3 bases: TGTGCTGCGTGGGATTATGACGACGGGGATTATAAGAAACTCTTT.

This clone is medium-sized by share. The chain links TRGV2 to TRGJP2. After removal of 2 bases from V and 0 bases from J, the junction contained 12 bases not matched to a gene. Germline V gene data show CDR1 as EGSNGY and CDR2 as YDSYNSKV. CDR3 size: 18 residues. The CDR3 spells CATWDVLPRHSSDWIKTF. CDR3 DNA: TGTGCCACCTGGGACGTGCTCCCTCGGCATAGTAGTGATTGGATCAAGACGTTT.

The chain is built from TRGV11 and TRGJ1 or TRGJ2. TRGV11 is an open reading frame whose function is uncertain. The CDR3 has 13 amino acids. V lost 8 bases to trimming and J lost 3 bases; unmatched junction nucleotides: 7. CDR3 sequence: CACWNQPYYKKLF. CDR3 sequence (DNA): TGTGCCTGCTGGAATCAACCTTATTATAAGAAACTCTTT.

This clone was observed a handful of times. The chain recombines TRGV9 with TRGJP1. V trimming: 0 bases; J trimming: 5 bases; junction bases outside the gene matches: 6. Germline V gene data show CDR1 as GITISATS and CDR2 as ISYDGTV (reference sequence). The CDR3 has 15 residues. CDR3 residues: CALWEVKVTGWFKIF. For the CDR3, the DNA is TGTGCCTTGTGGGAGGTGAAGGTTACTGGTTGGTTCAAGATATTT.

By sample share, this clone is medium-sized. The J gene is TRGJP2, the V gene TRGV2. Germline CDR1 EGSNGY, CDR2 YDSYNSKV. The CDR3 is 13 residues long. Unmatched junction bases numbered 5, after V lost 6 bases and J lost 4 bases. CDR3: CATWFISDWIKTF. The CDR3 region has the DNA TGTGCCACCTGGTTCATTAGTGATTGGATCAAGACGTTT.

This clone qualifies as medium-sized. The DNA of the CDR3 is TGTGCTGCGGGTAACCTACATGCCACTGGTTGGTTCAAGATATTT. Protein product: CAAGNLHATGWFKIF. The chain employs TRGV10 and TRGJP1. TRGV10 is identified as an open reading frame with a role that is uncertain. Trimming cost V 11 bases and J 3 bases; bases outside gene matches: 13. The CDR3 covers 15 residues.

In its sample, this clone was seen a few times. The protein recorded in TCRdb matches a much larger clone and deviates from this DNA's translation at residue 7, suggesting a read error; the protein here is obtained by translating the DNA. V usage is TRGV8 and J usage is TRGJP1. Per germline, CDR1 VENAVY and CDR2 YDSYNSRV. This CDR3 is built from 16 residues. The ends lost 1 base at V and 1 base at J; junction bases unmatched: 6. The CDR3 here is CATWDRRGTTGWFKIF. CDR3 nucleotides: TGTGCCACCTGGGATAGAAGGGGTACCACTGGTTGGTTCAAGATATTT.

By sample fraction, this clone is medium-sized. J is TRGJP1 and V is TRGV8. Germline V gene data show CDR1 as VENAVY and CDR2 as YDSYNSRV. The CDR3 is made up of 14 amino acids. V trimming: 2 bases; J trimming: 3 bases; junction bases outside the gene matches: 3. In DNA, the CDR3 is TGTGCCACCTGGGATAAGGCCACTGGTTGGTTCAAGATATTT. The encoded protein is CATWDKATGWFKIF.

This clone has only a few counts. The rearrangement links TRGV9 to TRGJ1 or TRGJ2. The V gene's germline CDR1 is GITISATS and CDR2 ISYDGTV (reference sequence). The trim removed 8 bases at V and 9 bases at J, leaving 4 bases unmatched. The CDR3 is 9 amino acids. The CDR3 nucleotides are TGTGCCTTGTATGCTAAGAAACTCTTT. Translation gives CALYAKKLF.

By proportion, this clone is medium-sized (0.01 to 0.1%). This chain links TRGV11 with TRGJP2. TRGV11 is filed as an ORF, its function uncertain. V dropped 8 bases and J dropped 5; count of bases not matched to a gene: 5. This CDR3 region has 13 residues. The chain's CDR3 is CACWTTSDWIKTF. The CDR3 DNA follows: TGTGCCTGCTGGACAACCAGTGATTGGATCAAGACGTTT.

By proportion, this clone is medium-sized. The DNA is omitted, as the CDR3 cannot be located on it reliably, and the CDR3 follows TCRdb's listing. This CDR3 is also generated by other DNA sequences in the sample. The chain's CDR3 is CTTVPAGLGTLIKTF. The chain uses TRGV11 and TRGJP2. TRGV11 is recorded as an ORF, its role being uncertain. The CDR3 region is 15 residues in length, termini included.

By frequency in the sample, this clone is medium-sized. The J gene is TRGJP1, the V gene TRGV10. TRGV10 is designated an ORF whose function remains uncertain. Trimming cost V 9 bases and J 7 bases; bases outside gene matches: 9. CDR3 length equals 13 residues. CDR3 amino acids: CAACISGGWFKIF. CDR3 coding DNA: TGTGCTGCGTGCATTTCAGGTGGTTGGTTCAAGATATTT.

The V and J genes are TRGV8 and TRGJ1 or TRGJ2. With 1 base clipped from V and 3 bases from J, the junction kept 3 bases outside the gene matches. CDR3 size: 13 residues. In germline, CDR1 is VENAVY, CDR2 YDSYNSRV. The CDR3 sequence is CATWDSFYYKKLF. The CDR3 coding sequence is TGTGCCACCTGGGATAGTTTTTATTATAAGAAACTCTTT.

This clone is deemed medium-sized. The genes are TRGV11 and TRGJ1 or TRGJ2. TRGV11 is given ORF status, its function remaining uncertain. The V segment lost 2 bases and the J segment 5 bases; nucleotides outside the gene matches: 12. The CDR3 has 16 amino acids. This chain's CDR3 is CACWIRLPPENYKKLF. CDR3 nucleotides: TGTGCCTGCTGGATTAGGCTTCCCCCAGAAAATTATAAGAAACTCTTT.

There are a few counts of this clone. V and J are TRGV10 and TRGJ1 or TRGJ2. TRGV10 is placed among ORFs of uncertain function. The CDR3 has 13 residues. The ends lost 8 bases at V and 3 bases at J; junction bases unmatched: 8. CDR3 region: CAAWDYSYYKKLF. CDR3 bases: TGTGCTGCGTGGGATTATAGTTATTATAAGAAACTCTTT.

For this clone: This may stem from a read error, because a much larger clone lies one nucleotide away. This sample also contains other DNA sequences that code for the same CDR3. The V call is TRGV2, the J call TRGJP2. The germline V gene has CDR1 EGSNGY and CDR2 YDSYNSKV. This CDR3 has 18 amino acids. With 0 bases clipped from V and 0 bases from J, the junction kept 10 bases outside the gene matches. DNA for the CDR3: TGTGCCACCTGGGACGGGCGTAGGGAATATAGTAGTGATTGGATCAAGACGTTT. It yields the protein CATWDGRREYSSDWIKTF.

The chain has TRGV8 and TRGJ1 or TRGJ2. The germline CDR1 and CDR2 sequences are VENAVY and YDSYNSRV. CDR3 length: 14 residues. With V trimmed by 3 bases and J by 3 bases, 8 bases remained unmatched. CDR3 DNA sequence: TGTGCCACCTGGGATCCTACATTTTATTATAAGAAACTCTTT. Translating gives CATWDPTFYYKKLF.